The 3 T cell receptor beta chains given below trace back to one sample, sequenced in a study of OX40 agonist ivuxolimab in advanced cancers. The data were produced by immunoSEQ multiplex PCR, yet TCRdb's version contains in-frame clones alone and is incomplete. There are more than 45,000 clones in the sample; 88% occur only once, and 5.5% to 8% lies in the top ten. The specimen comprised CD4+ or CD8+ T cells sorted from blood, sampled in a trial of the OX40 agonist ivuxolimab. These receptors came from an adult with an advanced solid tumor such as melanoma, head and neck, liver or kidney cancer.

CDR3 region: CASSWRTGRGTDTQYF. In nucleotides, the CDR3 is TGTGCCAGCAGTTGGAGGACAGGGAGAGGAACAGATACGCAGTATTTT. V usage is TRBV2 and J usage is TRBJ2-3; 8 positions agree with TRBD1. Germline lookup yields CDR1 SNHLY and CDR2 FYNNEI. The CDR3 runs to 16 residues. V lost 5 bases to trimming and J lost 3 bases; unmatched junction nucleotides: 10.

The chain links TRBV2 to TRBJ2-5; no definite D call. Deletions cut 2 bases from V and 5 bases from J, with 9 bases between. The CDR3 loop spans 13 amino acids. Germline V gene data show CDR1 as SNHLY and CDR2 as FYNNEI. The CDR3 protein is CASSEFLRETQYF. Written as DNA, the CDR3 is TGTGCCAGCAGTGAATTTCTTAGGGAGACCCAGTACTTC.

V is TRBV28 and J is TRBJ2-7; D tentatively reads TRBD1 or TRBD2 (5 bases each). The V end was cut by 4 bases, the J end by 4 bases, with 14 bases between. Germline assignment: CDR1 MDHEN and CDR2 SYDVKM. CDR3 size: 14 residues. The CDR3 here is CASSSGPPRYEQYF. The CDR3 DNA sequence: TGTGCCAGCAGTTCGGGGCCCCCGCGGTACGAGCAGTACTTC.